The present T cell receptor beta chain was sequenced within a study of shared clonotypes between healthy human individuals. Sorted-subset replicate PCRs used approximately 200 ng of genomic DNA. This amount corresponded to some 32,000 T cell genomes. The repertoire was sequenced with immunoSEQ multiplex PCR; TCRdb's copy has only in-frame clones and lacks some. The sample records around 620,000 clones, 85% to 95% being singletons. Germline assignment: CDR1 MGHDK and CDR2 SYGVNS. This CDR3 has 12 residues. V lost 4 bases to trimming and J lost 13 bases; unmatched junction nucleotides: 4. This clone has only one observation. Its antigen is undetermined. Naive CD8 cells comprised CD45RO-negative, CCR7-positively selected cells, excluding terminally differentiated effector memory CD45RA+ cells. Study-level results: Naive CD4 clonotypes overlapped across a handful of donors at around 4.8%.

This TCR was sampled from a woman in her 30s in good health. This rearrangement joins TRBV25-1 to TRBJ1-4; 9 positions match TRBD1. Sequences were obtained from naive CD8+ T cells sorted from blood. The CDR3 DNA sequence: TGTGCCAGCAGTGCCCGGACAGGGGTACTGTTTTTT. It is translated as CASSARTGVLFF.